This T cell receptor (beta chain) was obtained from a study of blood T cells in healthy people across ages. At least 6 micrograms of total RNA were extracted per sample. The CDR3 consists of 13 residues. Germline lookup yields CDR1 LGHNA and CDR2 YSLEER. Trimming stripped 2 bases from V and 7 bases from J, with 9 bases between. A second PCR of roughly 6 to 12 cycles used a sample-barcoded 5' primer and a J-beta primer mix. TCRdb redid the calling of the 5' RACE reads with MiXCR, one entry per CDR3 protein. Among some 1.5 million distinct CDR3 sequences listed, roughly 43% were seen once. This clonotype was counted only a few times.

The material sequenced was blood. This sequence was found in a woman under 30 in good health. The chain carries TRBV4-3 and TRBJ1-5, with D uncertain. The CDR3 DNA is TGCGCCAGCAGCCAATTGGGCTCGCAGCCCCAGCATTTT. Protein sequence: CASSQLGSQPQHF.